The rows below give T cell receptor beta chains drawn from one sample of a study of technical replicates of blood from a handful of donors. TCRdb keeps only in-frame clones here, not all; method: immunoSEQ multiplex PCR. This sample carries around 92,000 clones, roughly 96% of them seen once, and the ten largest clones take about 0.21%. The specimen was T cells isolated from PBMCs. The receptors were gathered from a human donor in good health. CDR3s include the opening cysteine and the closing phenylalanine or tryptophan. The D gene is left open where the match is weak. Some rows mark clone size as missing; the rest say once, few, many or name a class of expanded clone.

clone size | J gene | D gene | V gene | CDR3 DNA | CDR3 protein
- | TRBJ2-1 | TRBD2 | TRBV9 | TGTGCCAGCAGCGTAGTTGAGCGGGAGTTGGGTGAGCAGTTCTTC | CASSVVERELGEQFF
once | TRBJ2-1 | - | TRBV6-5 | TGTGCCAGCAGTGGCCAATATGAGCAGTTCTTC | CASSGQYEQFF
- | TRBJ2-5 | TRBD2 | TRBV10-3 | TGTGCCATCAGTGGACTAGCGGGAGACGAGACCCAGTACTTC | CAISGLAGDETQYF
- | TRBJ2-7 | - | TRBV4-1 | TGCGCCAGCAGCCAAGTTTCCAGCGGCACTGCCTACGAGCAGTACTTC | CASSQVSSGTAYEQYF
- | TRBJ1-1 | - | TRBV5-1 | TGCGCCAGCAGGTGGACAGCGAACACTGAAGCTTTCTTT | CASRWTANTEAFF
- | TRBJ2-7 | TRBD1 | TRBV14 | TGTGCCAGCAGCCCTCGCCCCCAAAGACAGGGGGCAGACGAGCAGTACTTC | CASSPRPQRQGADEQYF
- | TRBJ1-1 | TRBD1 | TRBV19 | TGTGCCAGTAGTACACGACAGGGGGCTATCTTCAACACTGAAGCTTTCTTT | CASSTRQGAIFNTEAFF
- | TRBJ1-2 | - | TRBV7-8 | TGTGCCAGCAGCGCTACAGGGATAGGCTACACCTTC | CASSATGIGYTF
- | TRBJ1-1 | - | TRBV6-5 | TGTGCCAGCTTAAACGTAGCCGCCTTGAGAACTGAAGCTTTCTTT | CASLNVAALRTEAFF
- | TRBJ2-7 | - | TRBV5-5 | TGTGCCAGCAGCTTGTTCGGTTACGAGCAGTACTTC | CASSLFGYEQYF
- | TRBJ2-7 | TRBD2 | TRBV7-8 | TGTGCCAGCAGCTCGTTGGGACTAGCTGCAATCTACGAGCAGTACTTC | CASSSLGLAAIYEQYF
- | TRBJ2-5 | - | TRBV11-3 | TGTGCCAGCAGCCCCGGGACTGGGAAAGAGACCCAGTACTTC | CASSPGTGKETQYF